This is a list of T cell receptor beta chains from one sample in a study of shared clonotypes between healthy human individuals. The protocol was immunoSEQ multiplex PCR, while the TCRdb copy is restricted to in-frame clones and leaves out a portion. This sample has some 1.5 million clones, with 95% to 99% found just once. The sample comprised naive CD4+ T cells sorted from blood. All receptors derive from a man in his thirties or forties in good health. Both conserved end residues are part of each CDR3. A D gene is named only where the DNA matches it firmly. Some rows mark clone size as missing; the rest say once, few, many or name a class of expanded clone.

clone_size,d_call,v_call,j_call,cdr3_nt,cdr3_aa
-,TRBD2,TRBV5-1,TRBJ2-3,TGCGCCAGCAGCACCGGACTAGCCTCAGATACGCAGTATTTT,CASSTGLASDTQYF
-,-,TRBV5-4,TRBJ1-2,TGTGCCAGCAGCTCAGACACGGGGGAGATGGGGCAGGATGGCTACACCTTC,CASSSDTGEMGQDGYTF
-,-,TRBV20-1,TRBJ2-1,TGCAGTGCAGCAGGGGATGAGCAGTTCTTC,CSAAGDEQFF
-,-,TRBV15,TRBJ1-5,TGTGCCACCAGCAGTGGGGACATCCTACGGGAAAGCAATCAGCCCCAGCATTTT,CATSSGDILRESNQPQHF
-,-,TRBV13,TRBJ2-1,TGTGCCAGCAGCTTAGCCGACAATGAGCAGTTCTTC,CASSLADNEQFF
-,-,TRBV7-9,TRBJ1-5,TGTGCCAGCTCCCGGGGAAGTGGTGGCGGTGACCCCCAGCATTTT,CASSRGSGGGDPQHF
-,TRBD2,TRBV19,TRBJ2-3,TGTGCCAGCATAGGGGGACTAGCGGGAGCTACGCTCACAGATACGCAGTATTTT,CASIGGLAGATLTDTQYF
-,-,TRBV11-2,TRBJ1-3,TGTGCCAGCAACCCTACAATACGGTCTGGAAACACCATATATTTT,CASNPTIRSGNTIYF
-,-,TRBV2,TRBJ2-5,TGTGCCAGCAGTGGGGATGGGGGCTCGGAGACTCAGTACTTC,CASSGDGGSETQYF
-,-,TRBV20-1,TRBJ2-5,TGCAGTGCTGCCCAAGAGACCCAGTACTTC,CSAAQETQYF
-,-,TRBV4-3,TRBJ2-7,TGCGCCAGCAGCCAAGAAGGGGGAGCCTACGAGCAGTACTTC,CASSQEGGAYEQYF
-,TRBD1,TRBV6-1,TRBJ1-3,TGTGCCAGCAGGGAAACAGGGGTTGACTCCGGAAACACCATATATTTT,CASRETGVDSGNTIYF
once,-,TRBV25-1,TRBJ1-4,TGTGCCAGCAGTGCTCCAGTCGGAAGGAATGAAAAACTGTTTTTT,CASSAPVGRNEKLFF
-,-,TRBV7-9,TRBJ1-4,TGTGCCAGCAGCTTAACGGGAAATGAAAAACTGTTTTTT,CASSLTGNEKLFF
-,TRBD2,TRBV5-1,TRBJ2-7,TGCGCCAGCAGCTTGGCGGGGACTAGCGGGAGTTACGAGCAGTACTTC,CASSLAGTSGSYEQYF
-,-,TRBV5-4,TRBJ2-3,TGTGCCAGCACCCACCTTGGGGAGAGTACAGATACGCAGTATTTT,CASTHLGESTDTQYF
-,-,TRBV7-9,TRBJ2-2,TGTGCCAGCAGCTCCAAGGGGATCGCGAACACCGGGGAGCTGTTTTTT,CASSSKGIANTGELFF
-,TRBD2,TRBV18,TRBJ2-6,TGTGCCAGCTCAACTAGCGGGGGCTCTGGGGCCAACGTCCTGACTTTC,CASSTSGGSGANVLTF
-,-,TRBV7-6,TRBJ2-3,TGTGCCAGCAGCTTAAAATTGGGTCAAGTGCCAGATACGCAGTATTTT,CASSLKLGQVPDTQYF
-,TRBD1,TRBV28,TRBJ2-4,TGTGCCAGCAGTCCAAGGACAGGGGGCGCAGTCATTCAGTACTTC,CASSPRTGGAVIQYF
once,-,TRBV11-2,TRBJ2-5,TGTGCCAGCAGCTTAGTAACGCCCCAAGAGACCCAGTACTTC,CASSLVTPQETQYF
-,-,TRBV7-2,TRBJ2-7,TGTGCCAGCAGCTTAGGAGCAGGTATCACCTACGAGCAGTACTTC,CASSLGAGITYEQYF
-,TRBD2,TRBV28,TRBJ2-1,TGTGCCAGCAGTTTTAGGCTAGTAGTGGGGGGGGACTCCTACAATGAGCAGTTCTTC,CASSFRLVVGGDSYNEQFF
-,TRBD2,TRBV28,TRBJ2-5,TGTGCCAGCAGTCGGCTTGCGTTACTAGCGGCCGAGACCCAGTACTTC,CASSRLALLAAETQYF
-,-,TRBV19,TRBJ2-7,TGTGCCAGTAGCCTCAGTCCAGGGGTAACCTACGAGCAGTACTTC,CASSLSPGVTYEQYF
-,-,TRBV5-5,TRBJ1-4,TGTGCCAGCAGCTTGTTCGGGTATGGAAATGAAAAACTGTTTTTT,CASSLFGYGNEKLFF
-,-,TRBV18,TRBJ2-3,TGTGCCAGCTCACCACCGGTGGATCGAGATACGCAGTATTTT,CASSPPVDRDTQYF
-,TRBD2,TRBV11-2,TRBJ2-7,TGTGCCAGCAGCTTAACTCTAGCGGGAGGGTCCTACGGTCCCTACGAGCAGTACTTC,CASSLTLAGGSYGPYEQYF
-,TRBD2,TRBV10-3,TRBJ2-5,TGTGCCACCGGGGGACTGGGGACTAGCGGTAACCAAGAGACCCAGTACTTC,CATGGLGTSGNQETQYF
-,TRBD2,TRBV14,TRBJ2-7,TGTGCCAGCAGCCAAGGGCCAGCGGGGAGCTACGAGCAGTACTTC,CASSQGPAGSYEQYF
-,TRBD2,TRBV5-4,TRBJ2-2,TGTGCCAGCAGCTTGGGACTAGCGGGAAACACCGGGGAGCTGTTTTTT,CASSLGLAGNTGELFF
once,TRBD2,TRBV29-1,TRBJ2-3,TGCAGCGTCGCGAGACTAGCGCCTAGCACAGATACGCAGTATTTT,CSVARLAPSTDTQYF
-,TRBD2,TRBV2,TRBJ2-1,TGTGCCAGCAGGGGGGGGACTAGCGTCAATGAGCAGTTCTTC,CASRGGTSVNEQFF
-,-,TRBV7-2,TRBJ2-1,TGTGCCAGCAGCCCGGGACGTTTACCCAACAATGAGCAGTTCTTC,CASSPGRLPNNEQFF
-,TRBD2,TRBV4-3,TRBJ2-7,TGCGCCAGCAGCCAGGAACTAGCGGGAGGGTCGTGGGAGCAGTACTTC,CASSQELAGGSWEQYF
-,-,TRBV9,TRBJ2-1,TGTGCCAGCAACCGGAGGGGGGATTACCTGAATGAGCAGTTCTTC,CASNRRGDYLNEQFF
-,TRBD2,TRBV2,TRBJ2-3,TGTGCCAGCAGGGTAGCGGGAGGGGGCACAGATACGCAGTATTTT,CASRVAGGGTDTQYF
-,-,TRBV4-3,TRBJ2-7,TGCGCCAGCAGCCTCCACGGGGGTGAAACCTACGAGCAGTACTTC,CASSLHGGETYEQYF
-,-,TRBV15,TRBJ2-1,TGTGCCACGAGCAGGATTAACAATGAGCAGTTCTTC,CATSRINNEQFF
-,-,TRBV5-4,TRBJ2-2,TGTGCCAGCAGCTTGGGAATGACCGGGGAGCTGTTTTTT,CASSLGMTGELFF
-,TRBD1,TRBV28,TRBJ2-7,TGTGCCAGCAGTTTAGGACAGGGACCGTACTTC,CASSLGQGPYF
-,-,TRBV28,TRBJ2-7,TGTGCCAGCAGTACCGAACTACCCAGGCCATTACGCGAGCAGTACTTC,CASSTELPRPLREQYF